The next 29 T cell receptor beta chains were all read from a single sample in a study of cytomegalovirus exposure and HLA in healthy donors. The PCR ran on 60 Vbeta and 13 Jbeta primers. Profiled with immunoSEQ multiplex PCR; TCRdb holds only in-frame clones, not every one. The table has around 150,000 clones, roughly 70% seen once; the top ten hold around 3%. The sequenced material came from PBMCs. These receptors came from a woman aged 50 to 65 in good health and CMV-seropositive.

The genes are TRBV6-5 and TRBJ1-6; D perhaps matches TRBD1 (6 bases). V lost 5 bases, J lost 8 bases, and 13 bases lay in between. Germline V lookup: CDR1 MNHEY, CDR2 SVGAGI. The CDR3 is 14 amino acids. The CDR3 loop reads CASSEGHGDSPLHF. CDR3 nucleotide sequence: TGTGCCAGCAGTGAGGGACATGGGGATTCACCCCTCCACTTT.

This clone has a handful of counts. The chain has TRBV18 and TRBJ1-2; D unclear. CDR1 KGHSH and CDR2 LQKENI come from the germline V gene. The CDR3 has 15 amino acids. V lost 2 bases and J 7 bases, leaving 17 bases between the germline ends. As DNA, the CDR3 is TGTGCCAGCTCACCATCGGGCCGGTCCGGGGTTGGCTACACCTTC. Protein product: CASSPSGRSGVGYTF.

The J gene is TRBJ1-2, the V gene TRBV2, with TRBD1 as a possible D gene (6 bases). Trimming removed 6 bases at V and 1 base at J, with 12 bases between. Germline CDR1 reads SNHLY; CDR2 reads FYNNEI. This CDR3 is built from 14 residues. The CDR3 here is CASSGQTYNYGYTF. The DNA of the CDR3 is TGTGCCAGCAGCGGACAGACCTATAACTATGGCTACACCTTC.

V usage is TRBV6-1 and J usage is TRBJ1-5; D unclear. The V gene lost 3 bases and the J gene lost 6 bases, with 12 bases spanning the gap. Germline V gives CDR1 MNHNS, CDR2 SASEGT. This CDR3 is 14 amino acids long. The chain's CDR3 is CASSENPSGQPQHF. The DNA of the CDR3 is TGTGCCAGCAGTGAGAACCCATCCGGTCAGCCCCAGCATTTT.

This clone showed up just a few times. This chain connects TRBV5-1 to TRBJ2-1, with D tentatively TRBD2 (5 bases). The CDR3 loop spans 17 amino acids. Germline CDR1 SGHRS, CDR2 YFSETQ. V gave up 3 bases and J gave up 4 bases, with 20 bases separating them. The DNA for the CDR3 is TGCGCCAGCAGCTACCGGACGGGATCTACGCTTTACAATGAGCAGTTCTTC. This translates into CASSYRTGSTLYNEQFF. The full variable domain, completed using reference TRBV5-1 and TRBJ2-1, is KAGVTQTPRYLIKTRGQQVTLSCSPISGHRSVSWYQQTPGQGLQFLFEYFSETQRNKGNFPGRFSGRQFSNSRSEMNVSTLELGDSALYLCASSYRTGSTLYNEQFFGPGTRLTVL.

This clone was detected only once. The chain uses TRBV5-6 and TRBJ1-4; 7 nucleotides match TRBD1. Germline V CDR1 and CDR2: SGHDT, YYEEEE. V shed 4 bases, J shed 0 bases, and the junction held 9 bases outside the gene matches. The CDR3 spans 17 residues. The CDR3 bases are TGTGCCAGCAGCAGGCCCGGGACAGCCTCAACTAATGAAAAACTGTTTTTT. Translating gives CASSRPGTASTNEKLFF.

This chain uses TRBV12-5 with TRBJ2-7, with 9 bases aligning to TRBD1. Looked up from germline, CDR1 is LGHNT and CDR2 is FRNRAP. V lost 1 base to trimming and J lost 4 bases; unmatched junction nucleotides: 8. The CDR3 is 16 residues long. Here the CDR3 reads CASGLASGTGMYEQYF. In nucleotides, the CDR3 is TGTGCTAGTGGTTTGGCCTCCGGGACAGGGATGTACGAGCAGTACTTC.

This chain uses TRBV28 with TRBJ1-2; a possible D gene is TRBD1 (6 bases). Germline V gene lookup returns CDR1 MDHEN and CDR2 SYDVKM. The CDR3 sequence is 16 residues long. With 4 bases removed from V and 0 bases from J, the gap between germline ends came to 15 bases. The CDR3 spells CASSSHGGGPNYGYTF. CDR3 DNA sequence: TGTGCCAGCAGTTCCCACGGGGGGGGGCCTAACTATGGCTACACCTTC.

With respect to this clone: Germline and junction disagree at one end, which may indicate a read error. The CDR3 region is CASSTWDTRTYDEQFF. The CDR3 DNA follows: TGTGCCAGCAGCACTTGGGACACCCGGACCTACGATGAGCAGTTCTTC. The chain combines TRBV11-2 with TRBJ2-1; tentative D call: TRBD1 (6 bases). Germline V lookup: CDR1 SGHAT, CDR2 FQNNGV. The CDR3 loop spans 16 amino acids.

The chain carries TRBV19 and TRBJ2-3, with 9 bases identical to TRBD2. CDR3 size: 16 residues. V lost 2 bases and J lost 2; bases outside the gene matches: 5. CDR1 LNHDA and CDR2 SQIVND come from the germline V gene (reference sequence). The CDR3: CASSIISGGNTDTQYF. The CDR3 nucleotides read TGTGCCAGTAGTATAATTAGCGGGGGAAACACAGATACGCAGTATTTT.

J is TRBJ1-1 and V is TRBV10-3; TRBD1 matches 9 bases. Germline CDR1 is ENHRY and CDR2 is SYGVKD. The ends lost 0 bases at V and 11 bases at J; junction bases unmatched: 13. The CDR3 contains 16 residues. CDR3 in DNA: TGTGCCATCAGTGAGTCATACCACAGGGGGCCAGGTTGGGCTTTCTTT. Encoded protein: CAISESYHRGPGWAFF.

This clone was recorded once. The chain employs TRBV2 and TRBJ1-1; perhaps TRBD1 as D (5 bases). Per the germline V gene, CDR1 is SNHLY and CDR2 is FYNNEI. The CDR3 sequence is 16 residues long. V dropped 8 bases and J dropped 1 base, with 20 bases sitting between them. The DNA for the CDR3 is TGTGCCAGCGCAGTAAAGGGTAAAGGGGCGAACACTGAAGCTTTCTTT. This gives the protein CASAVKGKGANTEAFF.

V gene TRBV19 combines with J gene TRBJ1-1, with D perhaps TRBD1 (5 bases). Germline-derived CDR1 and CDR2 are LNHDA and SQIVND (reference sequence). The germline V and J ends were trimmed by 2 bases and 0 bases, with 10 bases remaining between them. The CDR3 consists of 15 residues. CDR3 nucleotide sequence: TGTGCCAGTAGTATATCGACAGCTTTGAACACTGAAGCTTTCTTT. This encodes CASSISTALNTEAFF.

The rearrangement links TRBV2 to TRBJ2-1; TRBD1 agrees at 8 bases. Germline V gene data show CDR1 as SNHLY and CDR2 as FYNNEI. This CDR3 contains 16 residues. J lost 9 bases, V lost 6 bases, and 16 bases had no gene match. CDR3 amino acids: CASSDSGTGLIGEQFF. The CDR3 DNA reads as TGTGCCAGCAGCGATTCCGGGACAGGTTTGATAGGTGAGCAGTTCTTC.

The chain joins TRBV2 to TRBJ1-5; D gene uncertain. This CDR3 spans 15 amino acids. The V end lost 4 bases, the J end lost 4 bases, and 14 bases lay between the germline ends. Germline CDR1 and CDR2: SNHLY and FYNNEI. CDR3 sequence reads: CASSARGSQNQPQHF. For the CDR3, the DNA is TGTGCCAGCAGTGCCCGCGGGTCGCAGAATCAGCCCCAGCATTTT.

The chain recombines TRBV30 with TRBJ1-6; 7 bases align to TRBD1. The V segment lost 5 bases and the J segment 7 bases; nucleotides outside the gene matches: 8. Germline CDR1 GTSNPN, CDR2 SVGIG (reference sequence). The CDR3 spans 14 residues. In DNA form, the CDR3 reads TGTGCCTGGCGACAGGGTCCTGTCAATTCACCCCTCCACTTT. It encodes CAWRQGPVNSPLHF. Drawing the rest from reference TRBV30 and TRBJ1-6, the complete variable domain is SQTIHQWPATLVQPVGSPLSLECTVEGTSNPNLYWYRQAAGRGLQLLFYSVGIGQISSEVPQNLSASRPQDRQFILSSKKLLLSDSGFYLCAWRQGPVNSPLHFGNGTRLTVT.

Written as DNA, the CDR3 is TGTGCCAGAGAACGGACAGCGGGGAATGGCTACACCTTC. Translating it yields CARERTAGNGYTF. This chain joins TRBV2 and TRBJ1-2; maybe TRBD1 (6 bases). The V gene's germline CDR1 is SNHLY and CDR2 FYNNEI. Trimming removed 9 bases at V and 6 bases at J, with 17 bases between. The CDR3 is made up of 13 amino acids.

The chain recombines TRBV7-2 with TRBJ2-5; 7 nucleotides align to TRBD1. V trimming: 7 bases; J trimming: 5 bases; junction bases outside the gene matches: 10. The CDR3 has 14 amino acids. Per germline, CDR1 SGHTA and CDR2 FQGNSA. The CDR3 reads CASTSTGTWETQYF. The CDR3 bases are TGTGCCAGCACCTCGACAGGGACATGGGAGACCCAGTACTTC.

V usage is TRBV2 and J usage is TRBJ1-4, with D possibly matching TRBD1 (6 bases). The CDR3 extends over 14 amino acids. V dropped 5 bases and J dropped 7 bases, with 14 bases sitting between them. Germline-derived CDR1 and CDR2 are SNHLY and FYNNEI. This chain's CDR3 is CASSYREFGEKLFF. The CDR3, as DNA: TGTGCCAGCAGTTACAGGGAGTTCGGTGAAAAACTGTTTTTT.

The V gene is TRBV10-3, the J gene TRBJ1-1; 8 bases map to TRBD1. J was trimmed by 4 bases and V by 10 bases; bases with no gene match: 11. Germline CDR1 ENHRY, CDR2 SYGVKD. The CDR3 totals 14 residues. The CDR3 protein is CASCQGARGTEAFF. The CDR3 DNA follows: TGTGCCAGTTGTCAGGGGGCGCGGGGCACTGAAGCTTTCTTT.

V usage is TRBV6-1 and J usage is TRBJ1-5; TRBD1 matches 8 bases. This CDR3 spans 18 amino acids. CDR1 MNHNS and CDR2 SASEGT come from the germline V gene. J was trimmed by 4 bases and V by 1 base; bases with no gene match: 12. The CDR3 sequence is CASSEGGSGGLHNQPQHF. The CDR3 DNA follows: TGTGCCAGCAGTGAAGGAGGTTCAGGGGGCCTTCATAATCAGCCCCAGCATTTT.

V gene TRBV9 combines with J gene TRBJ2-5; 11 bases align to TRBD1. V gave up 6 bases and J gave up 4 bases; unmatched junction bases: 5. CDR1 SGDLS and CDR2 YYNGEE come from the germline V gene. This CDR3 contains 14 residues. The CDR3, as DNA: TGTGCCAGCACACGGACAGGGGGCCCAGAGACCCAGTACTTC. It specifies CASTRTGGPETQYF.

The chain uses TRBV7-6 and TRBJ2-2, with a possible D match to TRBD1 (6 bases). CDR1 and CDR2 (germline): SGHVS, FNYEAQ. The CDR3 has 12 residues. Trimming removed 1 base from V and 11 bases from J, with 8 bases in between. The CDR3 coding sequence is TGTGCCAGCAGCTTAGTCAGGGGAGAGCTGTTTTTT. This gives the protein CASSLVRGELFF.

This clone was seen once. V is TRBV12-5 and J is TRBJ1-1; TRBD1 might be the D (6 bases). CDR1 and CDR2 from the germline V gene are LGHNT and FRNRAP. The CDR3 totals 14 residues. The V gene lost 5 bases and the J gene lost 4 bases, with 14 bases spanning the gap. The DNA for the CDR3 is TGTGCTAGTGGTCCCGGACAGATGGGCACTGAAGCTTTCTTT. This gives the protein CASGPGQMGTEAFF.

This clone was counted only a few times. The V gene is TRBV7-3, the J gene TRBJ2-7; D is uncertain. CDR3 length: 14 residues. Germline lookup yields CDR1 SGHTA and CDR2 FQGTGA. V lost 7 bases to trimming and J lost 3 bases, with 16 bases between them. The CDR3 coding sequence is TGTGCCAGCACCACTACCGTGGGTGTCTACGAGCAGTACTTC. The encoded protein is CASTTTVGVYEQYF.

This clone has a handful of counts. This sequence joins TRBV6-1 and TRBJ1-5, with TRBD1 matching 9 bases. With 5 bases clipped from V and 3 bases from J, the junction kept 5 bases outside the gene matches. The CDR3 length is 15 residues. The V gene's germline CDR1 is MNHNS and CDR2 SASEGT. The CDR3 DNA is TGTGCCAGCAGTCCTGGGACAGGGTACAATCAGCCCCAGCATTTT. As protein: CASSPGTGYNQPQHF.

This clone has a handful of counts. The rearrangement joins TRBV27 to TRBJ1-5; D is uncertain. The V end lost 2 bases, the J end lost 8 bases, and 10 bases lay between the germline ends. Germline V CDR1 and CDR2: MNHEY, SMNVEV (reference sequence). The CDR3 has 13 residues. The CDR3, as DNA: TGTGCCAGCAGTTTAATCGGCGCGGAGCCCCAGCATTTT. Residues: CASSLIGAEPQHF.

The rearrangement uses TRBV11-1 and TRBJ2-6; D is undetermined. Between the trimmed V and J ends, which lost 4 bases and 2 bases, there was a span of 3 bases. The CDR3 covers 13 residues. Looked up from germline, CDR1 is SGHAT and CDR2 is FQDESV (reference sequence). This CDR3 reads CASSSAGANVLTF. The CDR3 DNA is TGTGCCAGCAGCTCAGCTGGGGCCAACGTCCTGACTTTC. Filled out from reference TRBV11-1 and TRBJ2-6, the complete variable domain reads EAEVAQSPRYKITEKSQAVAFWCDPISGHATLYWYRQILGQGPELLVQFQDESVVDDSQLPKDRFSAERLKGVDSTLKIQPAELGDSAMYLCASSSAGANVLTFGAGSRLTVL.

This chain joins TRBV5-8 and TRBJ2-3; 9 bases are a match to TRBD2. The CDR3 consists of 15 residues. V gave up 2 bases and J gave up 2 bases; unmatched junction bases: 3. Per the germline V gene, CDR1 is SGHTS and CDR2 is YDEGEE. CDR3 bases: TGTGCCAGCAGCTTTGCGGGGGGGCCCACAGATACGCAGTATTTT. Amino acids: CASSFAGGPTDTQYF.